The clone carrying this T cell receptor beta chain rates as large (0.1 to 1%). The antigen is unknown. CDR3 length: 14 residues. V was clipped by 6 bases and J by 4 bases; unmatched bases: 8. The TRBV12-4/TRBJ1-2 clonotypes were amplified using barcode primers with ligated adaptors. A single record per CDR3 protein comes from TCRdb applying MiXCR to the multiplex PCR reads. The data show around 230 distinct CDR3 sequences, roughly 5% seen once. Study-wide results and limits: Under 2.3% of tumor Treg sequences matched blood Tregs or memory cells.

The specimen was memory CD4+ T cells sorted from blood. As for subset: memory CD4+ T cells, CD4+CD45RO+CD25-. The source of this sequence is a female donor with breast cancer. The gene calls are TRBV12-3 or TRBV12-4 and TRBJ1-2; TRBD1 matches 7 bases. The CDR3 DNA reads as TGTGCCAGCAGGATTCGGCGGGACAGCTATGGCTACACCTTC. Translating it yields CASRIRRDSYGYTF.